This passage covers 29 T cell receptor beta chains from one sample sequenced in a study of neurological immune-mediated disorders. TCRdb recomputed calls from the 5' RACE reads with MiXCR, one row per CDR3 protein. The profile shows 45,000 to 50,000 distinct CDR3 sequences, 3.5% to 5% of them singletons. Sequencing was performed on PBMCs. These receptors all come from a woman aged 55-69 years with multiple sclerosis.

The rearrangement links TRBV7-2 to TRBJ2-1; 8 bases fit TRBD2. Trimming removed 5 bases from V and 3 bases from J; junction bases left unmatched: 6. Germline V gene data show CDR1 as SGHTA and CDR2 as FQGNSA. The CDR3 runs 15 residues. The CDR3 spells CASSLLAANYNEQFF. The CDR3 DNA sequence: TGTGCCAGCAGCCTACTAGCGGCTAACTACAATGAGCAGTTCTTC.

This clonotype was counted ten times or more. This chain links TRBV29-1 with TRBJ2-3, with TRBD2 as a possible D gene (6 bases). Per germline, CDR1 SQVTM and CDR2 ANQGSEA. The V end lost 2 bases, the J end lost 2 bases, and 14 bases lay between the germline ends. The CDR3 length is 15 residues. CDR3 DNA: TGCAGCGTTGAATGGCTAGCGAGATACACAGATACGCAGTATTTT. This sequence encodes CSVEWLARYTDTQYF.

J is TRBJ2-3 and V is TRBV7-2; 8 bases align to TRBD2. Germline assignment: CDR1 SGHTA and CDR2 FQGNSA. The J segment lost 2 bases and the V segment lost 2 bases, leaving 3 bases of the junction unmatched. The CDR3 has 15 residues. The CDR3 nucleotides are TGTGCCAGCAGCTTACAAGCGGGGGTCACAGATACGCAGTATTTT. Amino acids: CASSLQAGVTDTQYF.

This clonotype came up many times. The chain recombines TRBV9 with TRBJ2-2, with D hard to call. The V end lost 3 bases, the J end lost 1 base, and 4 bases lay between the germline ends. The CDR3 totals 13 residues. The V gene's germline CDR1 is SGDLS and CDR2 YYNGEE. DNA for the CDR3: TGTGCCAGCAGCGAGGGGAACACCGGGGAGCTGTTTTTT. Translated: CASSEGNTGELFF.

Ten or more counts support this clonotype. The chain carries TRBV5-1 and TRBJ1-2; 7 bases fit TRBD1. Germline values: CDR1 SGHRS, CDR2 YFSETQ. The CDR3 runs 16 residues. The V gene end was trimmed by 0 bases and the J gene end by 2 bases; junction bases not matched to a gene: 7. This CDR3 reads CASSLGAPRGNYGYTF. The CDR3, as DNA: TGCGCCAGCAGCTTGGGCGCTCCCAGGGGGAACTATGGCTACACCTTC.

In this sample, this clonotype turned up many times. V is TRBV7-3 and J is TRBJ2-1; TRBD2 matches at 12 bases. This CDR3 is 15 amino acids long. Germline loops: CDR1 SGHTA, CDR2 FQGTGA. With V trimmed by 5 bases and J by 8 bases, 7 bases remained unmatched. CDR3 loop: CASSPGLAGRDEQFF. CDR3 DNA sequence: TGTGCCAGCAGCCCAGGACTAGCGGGGCGCGATGAGCAGTTCTTC. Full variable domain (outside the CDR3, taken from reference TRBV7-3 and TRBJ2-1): GAGVSQTPSNKVTEKGKYVELRCDPISGHTALYWYRQSLGQGPEFLIYFQGTGAADDSGLPNDRFFAVRPEGSVSTLKIQRTERGDSAVYLCASSPGLAGRDEQFFGPGTRLTVL.

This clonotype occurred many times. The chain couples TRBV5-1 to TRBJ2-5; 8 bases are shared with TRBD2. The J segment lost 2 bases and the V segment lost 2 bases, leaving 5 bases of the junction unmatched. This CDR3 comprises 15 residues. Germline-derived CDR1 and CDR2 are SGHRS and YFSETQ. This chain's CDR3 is CASSFISGVQETQYF. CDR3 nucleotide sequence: TGCGCCAGCAGCTTTATTAGCGGGGTGCAAGAGACCCAGTACTTC.

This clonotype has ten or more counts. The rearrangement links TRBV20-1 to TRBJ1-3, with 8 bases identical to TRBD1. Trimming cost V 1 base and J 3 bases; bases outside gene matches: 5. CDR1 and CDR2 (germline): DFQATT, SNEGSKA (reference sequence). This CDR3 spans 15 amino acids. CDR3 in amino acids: CSARVARGLGNTIYF. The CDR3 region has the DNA TGCAGTGCTAGAGTGGCCAGGGGGCTTGGAAACACCATATATTTT.

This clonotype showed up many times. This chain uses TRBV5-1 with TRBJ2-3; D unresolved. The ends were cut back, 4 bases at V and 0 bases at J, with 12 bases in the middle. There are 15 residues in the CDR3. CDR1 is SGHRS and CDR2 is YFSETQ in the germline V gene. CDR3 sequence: CASSVDATSTDTQYF. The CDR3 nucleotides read TGCGCCAGCAGCGTGGACGCGACTAGCACAGATACGCAGTATTTT.

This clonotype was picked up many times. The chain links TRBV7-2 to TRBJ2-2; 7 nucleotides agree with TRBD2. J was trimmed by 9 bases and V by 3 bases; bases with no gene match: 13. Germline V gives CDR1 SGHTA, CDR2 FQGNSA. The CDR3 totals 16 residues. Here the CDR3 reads CASSFSAAGVPRELFF. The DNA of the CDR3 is TGTGCCAGCAGCTTCTCGGCGGCGGGAGTGCCGAGGGAGCTGTTTTTT.

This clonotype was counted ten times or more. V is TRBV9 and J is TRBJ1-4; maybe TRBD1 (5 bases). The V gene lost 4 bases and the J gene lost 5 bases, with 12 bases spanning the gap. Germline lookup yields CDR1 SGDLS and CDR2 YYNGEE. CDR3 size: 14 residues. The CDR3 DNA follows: TGTGCCAGCAGCACACATGGGGGGAATGAAAAACTGTTTTTT. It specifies CASSTHGGNEKLFF.

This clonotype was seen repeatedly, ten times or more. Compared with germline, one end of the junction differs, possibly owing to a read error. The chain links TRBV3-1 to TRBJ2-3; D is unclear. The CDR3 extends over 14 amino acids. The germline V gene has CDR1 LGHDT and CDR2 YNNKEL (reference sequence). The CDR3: CASSQDVGTDTQYF. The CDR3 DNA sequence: TGTGCCAGCAGCCAAGATGTCGGCACCGATACGCAGTATTTT.

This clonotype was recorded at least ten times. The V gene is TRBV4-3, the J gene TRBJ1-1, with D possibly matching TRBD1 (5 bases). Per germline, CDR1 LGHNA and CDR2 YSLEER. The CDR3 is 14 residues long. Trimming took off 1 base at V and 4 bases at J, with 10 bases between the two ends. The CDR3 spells CASSQGAGPTEAFF. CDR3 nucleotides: TGCGCCAGCAGCCAAGGGGCAGGGCCCACTGAAGCTTTCTTT.

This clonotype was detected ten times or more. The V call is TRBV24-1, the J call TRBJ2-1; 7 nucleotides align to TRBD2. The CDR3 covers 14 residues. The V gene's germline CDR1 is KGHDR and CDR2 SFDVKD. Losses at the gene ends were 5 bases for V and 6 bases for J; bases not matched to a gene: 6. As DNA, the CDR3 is TGTGCCACCAGTGTTAGGGCTAGCGGCAATGAGCAGTTCTTC. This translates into CATSVRASGNEQFF.

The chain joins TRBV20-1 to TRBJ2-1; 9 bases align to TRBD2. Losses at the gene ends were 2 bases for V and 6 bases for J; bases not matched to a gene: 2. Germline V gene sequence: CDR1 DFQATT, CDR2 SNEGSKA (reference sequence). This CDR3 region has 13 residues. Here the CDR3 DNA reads TGCAGTGCTAGACGGACTAGCGTCAATGAGCAGTTCTTC. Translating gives CSARRTSVNEQFF.

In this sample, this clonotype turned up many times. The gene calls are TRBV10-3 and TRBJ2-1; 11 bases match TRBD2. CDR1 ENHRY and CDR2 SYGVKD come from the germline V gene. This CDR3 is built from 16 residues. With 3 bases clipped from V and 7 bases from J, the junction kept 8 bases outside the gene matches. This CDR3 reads CAISDPTSGSTNEQFF. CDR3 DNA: TGTGCCATCAGTGACCCAACTAGCGGGAGTACAAATGAGCAGTTCTTC.

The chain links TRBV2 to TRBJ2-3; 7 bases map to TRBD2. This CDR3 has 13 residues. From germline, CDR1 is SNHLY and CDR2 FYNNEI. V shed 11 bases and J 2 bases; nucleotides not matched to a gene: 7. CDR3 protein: CAGLRDYTDTQYF. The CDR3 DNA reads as TGTGCCGGACTCCGGGACTACACAGATACGCAGTATTTT.

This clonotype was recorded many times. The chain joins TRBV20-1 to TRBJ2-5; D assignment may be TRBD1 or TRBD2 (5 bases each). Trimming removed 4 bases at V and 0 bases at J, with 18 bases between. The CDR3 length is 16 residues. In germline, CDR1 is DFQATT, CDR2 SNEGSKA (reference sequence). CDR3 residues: CSAKWGRAEDQETQYF. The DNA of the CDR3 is TGCAGTGCTAAGTGGGGCAGGGCGGAGGACCAAGAGACCCAGTACTTC.

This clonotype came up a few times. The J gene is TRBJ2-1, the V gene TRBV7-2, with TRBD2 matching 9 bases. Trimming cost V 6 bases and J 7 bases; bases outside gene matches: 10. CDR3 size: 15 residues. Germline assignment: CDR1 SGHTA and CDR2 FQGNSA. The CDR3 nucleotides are TGTGCCAGCAGTCTTAGCGGGAGCTTTTTAAATGAGCAGTTCTTC. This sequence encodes CASSLSGSFLNEQFF.

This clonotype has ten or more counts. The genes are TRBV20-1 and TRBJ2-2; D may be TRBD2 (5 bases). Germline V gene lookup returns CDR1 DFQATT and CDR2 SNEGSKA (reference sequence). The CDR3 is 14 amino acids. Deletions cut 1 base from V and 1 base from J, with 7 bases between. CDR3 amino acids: CSARGEQNTGELFF. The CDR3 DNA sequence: TGCAGTGCTAGAGGGGAGCAGAACACCGGGGAGCTGTTTTTT.

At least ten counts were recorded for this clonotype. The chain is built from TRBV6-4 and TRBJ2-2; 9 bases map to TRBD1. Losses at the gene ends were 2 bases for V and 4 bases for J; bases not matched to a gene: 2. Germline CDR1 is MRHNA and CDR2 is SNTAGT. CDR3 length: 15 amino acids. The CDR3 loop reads CASSDPGQGTGELFF. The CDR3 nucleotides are TGTGCCAGCAGTGACCCGGGACAGGGCACCGGGGAGCTGTTTTTT.

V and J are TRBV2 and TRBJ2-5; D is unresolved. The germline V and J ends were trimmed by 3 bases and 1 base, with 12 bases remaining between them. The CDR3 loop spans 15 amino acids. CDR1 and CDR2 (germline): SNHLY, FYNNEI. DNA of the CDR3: TGTGCCAGCAGTGACGGCGCAGGATTCCAAGAGACCCAGTACTTC. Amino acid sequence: CASSDGAGFQETQYF.

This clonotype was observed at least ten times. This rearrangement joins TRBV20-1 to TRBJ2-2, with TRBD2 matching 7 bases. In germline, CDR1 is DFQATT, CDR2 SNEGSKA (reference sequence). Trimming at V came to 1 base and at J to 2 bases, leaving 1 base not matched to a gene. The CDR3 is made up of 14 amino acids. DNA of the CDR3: TGCAGTGCTAGAGGACTAGCTAACACCGGGGAGCTGTTTTTT. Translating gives CSARGLANTGELFF.

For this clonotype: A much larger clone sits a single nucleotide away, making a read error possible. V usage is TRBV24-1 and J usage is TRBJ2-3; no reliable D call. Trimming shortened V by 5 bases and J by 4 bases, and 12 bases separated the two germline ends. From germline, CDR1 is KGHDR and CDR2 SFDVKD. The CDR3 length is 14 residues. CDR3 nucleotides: TGTGCCACCAGTGCCCGGGTATGGGCAGATACGCAGTATTTT. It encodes CATSARVWADTQYF.

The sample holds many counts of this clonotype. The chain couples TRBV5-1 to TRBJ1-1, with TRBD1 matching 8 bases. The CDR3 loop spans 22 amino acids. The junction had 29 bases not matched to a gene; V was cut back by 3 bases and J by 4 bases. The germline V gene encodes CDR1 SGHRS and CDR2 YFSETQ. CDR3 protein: CASSWDRRQGGMLSLDRTEAFF. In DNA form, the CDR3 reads TGCGCCAGCAGCTGGGACAGGAGACAGGGCGGTATGCTTAGTCTGGATCGCACTGAAGCTTTCTTT.

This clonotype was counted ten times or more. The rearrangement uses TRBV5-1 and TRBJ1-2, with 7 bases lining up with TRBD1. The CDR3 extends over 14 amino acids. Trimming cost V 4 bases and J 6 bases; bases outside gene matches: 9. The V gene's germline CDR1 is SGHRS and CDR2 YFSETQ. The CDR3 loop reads CASSEQGGPDGYTF. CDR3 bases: TGCGCCAGCAGCGAACAAGGGGGCCCGGATGGCTACACCTTC.

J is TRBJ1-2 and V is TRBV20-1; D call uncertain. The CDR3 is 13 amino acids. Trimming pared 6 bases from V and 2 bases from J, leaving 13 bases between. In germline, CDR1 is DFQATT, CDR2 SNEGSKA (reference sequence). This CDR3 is CSATSFLNYGYTF. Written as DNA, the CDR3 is TGCAGTGCCACGTCATTCCTGAACTATGGCTACACCTTC.

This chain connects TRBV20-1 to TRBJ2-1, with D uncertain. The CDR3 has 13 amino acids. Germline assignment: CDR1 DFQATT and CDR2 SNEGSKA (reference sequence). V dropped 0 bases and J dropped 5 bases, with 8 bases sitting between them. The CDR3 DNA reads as TGCAGTGCTAGAGATAGCCCAGACAATGAGCAGTTCTTC. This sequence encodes CSARDSPDNEQFF.

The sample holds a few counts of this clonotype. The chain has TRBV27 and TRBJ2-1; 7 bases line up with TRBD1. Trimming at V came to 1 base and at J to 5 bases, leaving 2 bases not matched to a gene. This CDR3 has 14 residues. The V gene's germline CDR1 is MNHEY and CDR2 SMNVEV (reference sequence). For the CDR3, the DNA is TGTGCCAGCAGTTTATGGCAGGGGGACAATGAGCAGTTCTTC. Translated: CASSLWQGDNEQFF.